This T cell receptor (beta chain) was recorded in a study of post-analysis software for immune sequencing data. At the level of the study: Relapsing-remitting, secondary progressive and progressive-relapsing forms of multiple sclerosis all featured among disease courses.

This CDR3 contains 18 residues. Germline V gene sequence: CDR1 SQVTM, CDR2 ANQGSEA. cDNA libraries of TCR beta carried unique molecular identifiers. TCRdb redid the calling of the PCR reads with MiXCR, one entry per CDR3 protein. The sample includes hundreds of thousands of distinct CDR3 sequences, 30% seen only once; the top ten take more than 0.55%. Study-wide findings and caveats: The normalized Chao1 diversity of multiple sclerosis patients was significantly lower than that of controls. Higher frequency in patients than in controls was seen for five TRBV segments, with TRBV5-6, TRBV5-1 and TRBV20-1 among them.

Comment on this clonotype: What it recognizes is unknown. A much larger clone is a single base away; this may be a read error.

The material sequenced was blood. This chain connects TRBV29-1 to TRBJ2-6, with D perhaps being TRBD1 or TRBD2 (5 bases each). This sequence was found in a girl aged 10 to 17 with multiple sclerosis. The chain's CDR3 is CSVLIAAGLVSGANVRTF. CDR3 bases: TGCAGCGTTCTCATAGCCGCAGGGCTAGTCTCCGGGGCCAACGTCCGGACTTTC.